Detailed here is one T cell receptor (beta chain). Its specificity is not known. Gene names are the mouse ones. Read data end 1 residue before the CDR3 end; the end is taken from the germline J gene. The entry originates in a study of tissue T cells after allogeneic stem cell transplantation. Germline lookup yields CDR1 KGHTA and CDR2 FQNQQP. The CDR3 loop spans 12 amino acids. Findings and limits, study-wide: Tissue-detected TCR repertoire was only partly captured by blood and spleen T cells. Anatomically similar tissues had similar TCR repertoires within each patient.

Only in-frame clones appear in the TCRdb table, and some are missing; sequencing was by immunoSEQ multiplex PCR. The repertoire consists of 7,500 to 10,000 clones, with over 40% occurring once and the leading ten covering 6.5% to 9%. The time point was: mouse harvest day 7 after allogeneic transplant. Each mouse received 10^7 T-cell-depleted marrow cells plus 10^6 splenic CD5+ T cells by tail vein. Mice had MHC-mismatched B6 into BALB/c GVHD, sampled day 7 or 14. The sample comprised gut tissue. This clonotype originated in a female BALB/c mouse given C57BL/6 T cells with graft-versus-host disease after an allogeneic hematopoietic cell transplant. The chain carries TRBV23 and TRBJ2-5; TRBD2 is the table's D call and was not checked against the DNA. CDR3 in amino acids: CSSSQGWGTQYF. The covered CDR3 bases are TGCTCCAGCAGTCAGGGGTGGGGCACCCAGTAC.